These 14 T cell receptor beta chains share one sample of origin, sequenced in a study of blood T cell repertoires in COVID-19. This table comes from immunoSEQ multiplex PCR, and its TCRdb copy is limited to in-frame clones, with some not included. The data contain about 150,000 clones, 90% of them singletons. The source material was peripheral blood. All receptors come from a man aged 50 to 59 with acute or convalescent COVID-19.

The chain employs TRBV5-1 and TRBJ1-4; D unresolved. Between the trimmed V and J ends, which lost 0 bases and 8 bases, there was a span of 11 bases. The CDR3 is made up of 14 amino acids. CDR1 SGHRS and CDR2 YFSETQ come from the germline V gene. The CDR3 sequence is CASSLDGVPEKLFF. DNA of the CDR3: TGCGCCAGCAGCTTGGACGGGGTACCCGAAAAACTGTTTTTT.

This chain uses TRBV14 with TRBJ2-5; TRBD2 matches 10 bases. The CDR3 has 15 amino acids. V shed 4 bases, J shed 5 bases, and the junction held 7 bases outside the gene matches. Germline V gene lookup returns CDR1 SGHDN and CDR2 FVKESK. CDR3 sequence: CASSLGLAARETQYF. DNA of the CDR3: TGTGCCAGCAGCCTAGGACTAGCGGCCCGGGAGACCCAGTACTTC. The variable domain in full, with the rest retrieved from reference TRBV14 and TRBJ2-5, is EAGVTQFPSHSVIEKGQTVTLRCDPISGHDNLYWYRRVMGKEIKFLLHFVKESKQDESGMPNNRFLAERTGGTYSTLKVQPAELEDSGVYFCASSLGLAARETQYFGPGTRLLVL.

V gene TRBV10-3 combines with J gene TRBJ1-5, with D unclear. The length of the CDR3 is 17 residues. V lost 0 bases to trimming and J lost 1 base, with 13 bases between them. Looked up from germline, CDR1 is ENHRY and CDR2 is SYGVKD. CDR3 DNA: TGTGCCATCAGTGAGTCGGAGGCGGGTAGGAGCAATCAGCCCCAGCATTTT. Its translation: CAISESEAGRSNQPQHF.

The rearrangement links TRBV7-2 to TRBJ2-3; TRBD1 might be the D (5 bases). The CDR3 runs to 16 residues. Deletions cut 2 bases from V and 2 bases from J, with 14 bases between. Germline V gives CDR1 SGHTA, CDR2 FQGNSA. This CDR3 reads CASSLMVGHNTDTQYF. CDR3 DNA: TGTGCCAGCAGCTTAATGGTTGGACATAACACAGATACGCAGTATTTT.

V gene TRBV11-2 combines with J gene TRBJ1-1; D unresolved. With 0 bases removed from V and 0 bases from J, the gap between germline ends came to 8 bases. This CDR3 contains 15 residues. In germline, CDR1 is SGHAT, CDR2 FQNNGV. The CDR3: CASSLELGMNTEAFF. The DNA of the CDR3 is TGTGCCAGCAGCTTAGAATTGGGCATGAACACTGAAGCTTTCTTT.

The V gene is TRBV5-1, the J gene TRBJ2-2, with TRBD2 identical over 10 bases. This CDR3 comprises 16 residues. CDR1 and CDR2 from the germline V gene are SGHRS and YFSETQ. The junction had 7 bases not matched to a gene; V was cut back by 4 bases and J by 4 bases. The DNA of the CDR3 is TGCGCCAGCAGCGGAAGCGGGAGGGTCGGCACCGGGGAGCTGTTTTTT. Amino acid sequence: CASSGSGRVGTGELFF.

The chain couples TRBV7-3 to TRBJ1-2; D possibly corresponds to TRBD1 (5 bases). V shed 10 bases and J shed 8 bases, with 14 bases lying between them. The V gene's germline CDR1 is SGHTA and CDR2 FQGTGA. The CDR3 is made up of 11 amino acids. The CDR3 bases are TGTGCCACCCTAGGCGGGGACGGCTACACCTTC. It codes for CATLGGDGYTF.

The rearrangement joins TRBV4-1 to TRBJ2-1; a weak D match, TRBD1 (6 bases). The length of the CDR3 is 13 residues. With 1 base removed from V and 7 bases from J, the gap between germline ends came to 8 bases. CDR1 and CDR2 from the germline V gene are MGHRA and YSYEKL. The CDR3 is CASSQVRGNEQFF. CDR3 nucleotides: TGCGCCAGCAGCCAAGTTAGGGGGAATGAGCAGTTCTTC.

The V gene is TRBV18, the J gene TRBJ2-5; TRBD2 is a possible D gene (6 bases). Looked up from germline, CDR1 is KGHSH and CDR2 is LQKENI. The V and J ends lost 3 bases and 4 bases respectively, with 15 bases between them. CDR3 length: 15 residues. This CDR3 reads CASSPGGRRGETQYF. The DNA for the CDR3 is TGTGCCAGCTCACCCGGGGGAAGGAGGGGAGAGACCCAGTACTTC.

The chain uses TRBV7-2 and TRBJ2-1; D not resolved. Trimming removed 2 bases from V and 8 bases from J, with 16 bases in between. This CDR3 is built from 15 residues. The germline V gene encodes CDR1 SGHTA and CDR2 FQGNSA. CDR3 in amino acids: CASSLRRLGPYEQFF. CDR3 in DNA: TGTGCCAGCAGCTTACGACGGCTAGGTCCATATGAGCAGTTCTTC.

The CDR3 DNA reads TGTGCCAGCAGCGTAGCAATGACTAGCGGGGAACAAGAGACCCAGTACTTC. Protein product: CASSVAMTSGEQETQYF. The V call is TRBV9, the J call TRBJ2-5, with TRBD2 matching 11 bases. The CDR3 consists of 17 residues. Trimming at V came to 0 bases and at J to 2 bases, leaving 6 bases not matched to a gene. Germline CDR1 reads SGDLS; CDR2 reads YYNGEE.

The chain employs TRBV18 and TRBJ2-7; 7 bases align to TRBD2. Trimming removed 6 bases from V and 2 bases from J; junction bases left unmatched: 4. The CDR3 covers 13 residues. Germline V gene lookup returns CDR1 KGHSH and CDR2 LQKENI. CDR3 in DNA: TGTGCCAGCTCCAGCGGGGAGACCTACGAGCAGTACTTC. Amino acids: CASSSGETYEQYF.

This chain joins TRBV28 and TRBJ1-5, with D maybe TRBD1 (5 bases). The germline V and J ends were trimmed by 11 bases and 4 bases, with 15 bases remaining between them. CDR1 is MDHEN and CDR2 is SYDVKM in the germline V gene. There are 13 residues in the CDR3. This CDR3 reads CAHGQGTNQPQHF. Written as DNA, the CDR3 is TGTGCCCATGGGCAGGGTACAAATCAGCCCCAGCATTTT.

This sequence joins TRBV27 and TRBJ1-4; no definite D call. The CDR3 is 14 residues long. Trimming shortened V by 11 bases and J by 0 bases, and 13 bases separated the two germline ends. Germline V gives CDR1 MNHEY, CDR2 SMNVEV (reference sequence). In DNA form, the CDR3 reads TGTGCCTGCGGTCCGATATCAACTAATGAAAAACTGTTTTTT. It specifies CACGPISTNEKLFF.